The clone carrying this TCR beta chain showed up just once. The antigen is unknown. This specimen belongs to a study of T cell responses to AZD1222 COVID-19 vaccine. Study-level results: White British people made up most donors, females outnumbered males, and clonal diversity was possibly underestimated.

Using immunoSEQ multiplex PCR, the repertoire was profiled, and TCRdb retains in-frame clones only, with some absent. The table lists 95,000 to 150,000 clones, under 90% of them singletons, with 7.7% in the top ten. Germline values: CDR1 LGHDT, CDR2 YNNKEL (reference sequence). Trimming took off 4 bases at V and 4 bases at J, with 11 bases between the two ends. There are 14 residues in the CDR3. The chain employs TRBV3-1 (or the pseudogene TRBV3-2) and TRBJ1-5; D may be TRBD1 (5 bases). Specimen: peripheral blood, collected on day 0 of AZD1222 vaccination. The receptor was isolated from an adult in good health. The CDR3 nucleotides are TGTGCCAGCAGCCCAAGCCAGGGAAATCAGCCCCAGCATTTT. Translating gives CASSPSQGNQPQHF.